Listed here are 23 T cell receptor beta chains from one sample, sequenced in a study of T cell repertoires in cytomegalovirus infection. Each CDR3 protein gets one entry after TCRdb re-called the reads with MiXCR. The table has around 340,000 distinct CDR3 sequences, approximately 32% seen once. Their antigens remain unidentified. Sequencing was performed on cultured PBMCs, taken from culture after CMV antigen stimulation. The receptors originated from a human donor in good health (CMV status not recorded). Some clones in this sample may be carry-over from other donors' samples.

V gene TRBV20-1 combines with J gene TRBJ2-3; 8 bases are shared with TRBD2. After removal of 0 bases from V and 1 base from J, the junction contained 9 bases not matched to a gene. Looked up from germline, CDR1 is DFQATT and CDR2 is SNEGSKA (reference sequence). CDR3 length: 17 amino acids. This CDR3 is CSARDMGTRGGTDTQYF. The CDR3 DNA is TGCAGTGCTAGAGATATGGGGACGCGGGGGGGCACAGATACGCAGTATTTT.

The chain combines TRBV28 with TRBJ2-1, with 12 bases fitting TRBD1. Trimming took 5 bases from V and 7 from J; bases not matched to a gene: 9. CDR3 length equals 16 residues. Germline V gene lookup returns CDR1 MDHEN and CDR2 SYDVKM. CDR3 DNA sequence: TGTGCCAGCAGTGCCCCGCCGGGACAGGGGGCGAATGAGCAGTTCTTC. Its protein is CASSAPPGQGANEQFF.

V usage is TRBV6-5 and J usage is TRBJ2-2; D not certain. This CDR3 has 12 amino acids. The germline CDR1 and CDR2 sequences are MNHEY and SVGAGI. V was shortened by 7 bases and J by 5 bases, with 8 bases between the two germline ends. The CDR3 DNA is TGTGCCAGCACTCGAAGGACCGGGGAGCTGTTTTTT. The encoded protein is CASTRRTGELFF.

A few counts support this clonotype. The rearrangement joins TRBV6-5 to TRBJ1-2; 8 nucleotides match TRBD1. V shed 1 base, J shed 13 bases, and the junction held 11 bases outside the gene matches. The CDR3 has 14 amino acids. The germline V gene encodes CDR1 MNHEY and CDR2 SVGAGI. The CDR3 region is CASSYFGQGRPCTF. The CDR3 coding sequence is TGTGCCAGCAGTTACTTCGGACAGGGAAGGCCCTGCACCTTC.

This clonotype was observed a single time. CDR3 in DNA: TGTGCCAGCAGTTACACGGAGAACACTGAAGCTTTCTTT. The encoded protein is CASSYTENTEAFF. The chain carries TRBV6-8 and TRBJ1-1; D remains unclear. Trimming took off 2 bases at V and 1 base at J, with 5 bases between the two ends. The CDR3 contains 13 residues. Germline values: CDR1 MNHGY, CDR2 SAAAGT.

The chain combines TRBV7-9 with TRBJ2-2; 12 bases align to TRBD2. The CDR3 is 18 amino acids. Germline loops: CDR1 SEHNR, CDR2 FQNEAQ (reference sequence). V lost 5 bases to trimming and J lost 6 bases; unmatched junction nucleotides: 13. CDR3 nucleotides: TGTGCCAGCAGCCCCCTAGCGGGGGGGCCTTCGCTATCCGGGGAGCTGTTTTTT. This sequence encodes CASSPLAGGPSLSGELFF. Complete variable domain (other parts from reference TRBV7-9 and TRBJ2-2): DTGVSQNPRHKITKRGQNVTFRCDPISEHNRLYWYRQTLGQGPEFLTYFQNEAQLEKSRLLSDRFSAERPKGSFSTLEIQRTEQGDSAMYLCASSPLAGGPSLSGELFFGEGSRLTVL.

This clonotype was picked up many times. CDR3 protein: CASSLPGGAGSQETQYF. The CDR3 coding sequence is TGTGCCAGCAGCTTACCCGGTGGAGCGGGTTCCCAAGAGACCCAGTACTTC. The rearrangement links TRBV11-2 to TRBJ2-5; D possibly corresponds to TRBD2 (6 bases). This CDR3 has 17 amino acids. V lost 2 bases to trimming and J lost 1 base, with 17 bases between them. Germline assignment: CDR1 SGHAT and CDR2 FQNNGV.

J is TRBJ1-1 and V is TRBV19; weak D call: TRBD1 (6 bases). Germline CDR1 is LNHDA and CDR2 is SQIVND (reference sequence). V lost 4 bases, J lost 3 bases, and 9 bases lay in between. This CDR3 is built from 13 residues. The CDR3 DNA reads as TGTGCCAGTAGTAAAAGGGGGGACACTGAAGCTTTCTTT. It codes for CASSKRGDTEAFF.

The V and J genes are TRBV18 and TRBJ1-1; D remains unclear. CDR1 is KGHSH, CDR2 LQKENI, per germline. V was cut by 3 bases and J by 0 bases, with 11 bases left in between. The CDR3 is 15 residues long. The CDR3 reads CASSPREKLNTEAFF. DNA of the CDR3: TGTGCCAGCTCACCCCGTGAAAAACTGAACACTGAAGCTTTCTTT.

This chain links TRBV11-3 with TRBJ2-1, with D perhaps matching TRBD2 (6 bases). CDR1 SGHNT and CDR2 YENEEA come from the germline V gene. Trimming shortened V by 0 bases and J by 1 base, and 10 bases separated the two germline ends. CDR3 length: 16 amino acids. In DNA form, the CDR3 reads TGTGCCAGCAGCTTAGATTGGCGGGGATCCTACAATGAGCAGTTCTTC. Translation gives CASSLDWRGSYNEQFF. The full variable domain, completed using reference TRBV11-3 and TRBJ2-1, is EAGVVQSPRYKIIEKKQPVAFWCNPISGHNTLYWYLQNLGQGPELLIRYENEEAVDDSQLPKDRFSAERLKGVDSTLKIQPAELGDSAVYLCASSLDWRGSYNEQFFGPGTRLTVL.

This clonotype was counted at least ten times. The genes are TRBV7-3 and TRBJ2-3; tentative D call: TRBD2 (6 bases). Germline V CDR1 and CDR2: SGHTA, FQGTGA. Trimming took off 4 bases at V and 6 bases at J, with 17 bases between the two ends. This CDR3 spans 15 amino acids. The CDR3, as DNA: TGTGCCAGCAGCTCCGGGCCCGGGAGAGGGGATACGCAGTATTTT. Translating it yields CASSSGPGRGDTQYF.

The chain employs TRBV20-1 and TRBJ2-6; 9 bases map to TRBD2. With 6 bases clipped from V and 3 bases from J, the junction kept 12 bases outside the gene matches. The CDR3 consists of 17 residues. Germline V gene sequence: CDR1 DFQATT, CDR2 SNEGSKA (reference sequence). The CDR3 nucleotides are TGCAGTGCCCCGCAGCGGGGGGCCATTAATGGGGCCAACGTCCTGACTTTC. This sequence encodes CSAPQRGAINGANVLTF.

V is TRBV7-8 and J is TRBJ1-1; D uncertain. CDR1 SGHVS and CDR2 FQNEAQ come from the germline V gene. V lost 5 bases and J 0 bases, leaving 16 bases between the germline ends. The CDR3 is 16 amino acids. CDR3 region: CASSPRANRMNTEAFF. In DNA, the CDR3 is TGTGCCAGCAGCCCCCGCGCGAATCGAATGAACACTGAAGCTTTCTTT.

V gene TRBV27 combines with J gene TRBJ1-3; the match to TRBD1 covers 8 bases. Germline CDR1 and CDR2: MNHEY and SMNVEV (reference sequence). This CDR3 is built from 16 residues. Trimming took 5 bases from V and 1 from J; bases not matched to a gene: 7. CDR3 nucleotides: TGTGCCAGCAGTCCATGGACAGGGAGGTCTGGAAACACCATATATTTT. Amino acids: CASSPWTGRSGNTIYF.

V and J are TRBV5-1 and TRBJ2-2; 7 bases are shared with TRBD1. The CDR3 is 16 amino acids. V lost 2 bases to trimming and J lost 1 base; unmatched junction nucleotides: 5. CDR1 is SGHRS, CDR2 YFSETQ, per germline. The CDR3 coding sequence is TGCGCCAGCAGCTTCGCAGGGGGAATGAACACCGGGGAGCTGTTTTTT. The encoded protein is CASSFAGGMNTGELFF.

The chain employs TRBV7-9 and TRBJ1-1; D not resolved. The germline V and J ends were trimmed by 1 base and 0 bases, with 6 bases remaining between them. CDR3 length: 14 amino acids. Germline assignment: CDR1 SEHNR and CDR2 FQNEAQ (reference sequence). CDR3 residues: CASSLVGLNTEAFF. The CDR3 DNA sequence: TGTGCCAGCAGCTTAGTCGGGCTGAACACTGAAGCTTTCTTT. Full variable domain (missing parts from reference TRBV7-9 and TRBJ1-1): DTGVSQNPRHKITKRGQNVTFRCDPISEHNRLYWYRQTLGQGPEFLTYFQNEAQLEKSRLLSDRFSAERPKGSFSTLEIQRTEQGDSAMYLCASSLVGLNTEAFFGQGTRLTVV.

This clonotype has ten or more counts. CDR3 DNA sequence: TGTGCCAGCAGCTTAGTGGTGTTAGCCTACACCTCTGGGAATGAGCAGTTCTTC. This sequence encodes CASSLVVLAYTSGNEQFF. V is TRBV7-8 and J is TRBJ2-1; D gene uncertain. The CDR3 sequence is 18 residues long. Germline values: CDR1 SGHVS, CDR2 FQNEAQ. The V gene lost 1 base and the J gene lost 7 bases, with 23 bases spanning the gap. The variable domain in full, with the rest retrieved from reference TRBV7-8 and TRBJ2-1, is GAGVSQSPRYKVAKRGQDVALRCDPISGHVSLFWYQQALGQGPEFLTYFQNEAQLDKSGLPSDRFFAERPEGSVSTLKIQRTQQEDSAVYLCASSLVVLAYTSGNEQFFGPGTRLTVL.

The chain uses TRBV12-3 or TRBV12-4 and TRBJ2-3, with D possibly being TRBD1 (5 bases). The CDR3 length is 14 residues. Trimming took off 7 bases at V and 4 bases at J, with 15 bases between the two ends. The CDR3 here is CASTLFRGPDTQYF. The DNA of the CDR3 is TGTGCCAGCACCCTGTTTAGGGGTCCAGATACGCAGTATTTT.

The rearrangement joins TRBV7-9 to TRBJ2-1; TRBD2 matches at 12 bases. The V gene's germline CDR1 is SEHNR and CDR2 FQNEAQ (reference sequence). The junction had 19 bases not matched to a gene; V was cut back by 5 bases and J by 8 bases. The CDR3 has 19 amino acids. The CDR3 nucleotides are TGTGCCAGCAGCCCCCGACGCTCTTCTAGCGGGGGGGCTCTCGATGAGCAGTTCTTC. Residues: CASSPRRSSSGGALDEQFF.

The chain carries TRBV28 and TRBJ1-2; TRBD1 matches at 9 bases. Germline trimming cut 5 bases from V and 6 bases from J; bases unmatched to any gene: 10. In germline, CDR1 is MDHEN, CDR2 SYDVKM. CDR3 size: 15 residues. CDR3 residues: CASSASGTGIHGYTF. The CDR3 DNA follows: TGTGCCAGCAGTGCGTCCGGGACAGGGATTCATGGCTACACCTTC.

This clonotype turned up a few times. The chain employs TRBV10-3 and TRBJ1-1; a possible D gene is TRBD1 (6 bases). There are 15 residues in the CDR3. CDR1 and CDR2 from the germline V gene are ENHRY and SYGVKD. Trimming removed 1 base from V and 4 bases from J, with 13 bases in between. CDR3 in DNA: TGTGCCATCAGTGAGTTACAGGGAGGCGGCACTGAAGCTTTCTTT. Protein: CAISELQGGGTEAFF.

J is TRBJ2-1 and V is TRBV7-3; TRBD2 might be the D (6 bases). Trimming took 0 bases from V and 3 from J, leaving 12 bases between them. Per the germline V gene, CDR1 is SGHTA and CDR2 is FQGTGA. The CDR3 loop spans 16 amino acids. The CDR3 DNA reads TGTGCCAGCAGCTTAACCGCGGGGAATATCTACAATGAGCAGTTCTTC. Amino acid sequence: CASSLTAGNIYNEQFF.

The chain carries TRBV7-8 and TRBJ1-6, with 7 positions matching TRBD1. The V gene's germline CDR1 is SGHVS and CDR2 FQNEAQ. J was trimmed by 5 bases and V by 3 bases; bases with no gene match: 1. This CDR3 comprises 14 residues. CDR3 sequence: CASSLTGNNSPLHF. CDR3 DNA sequence: TGTGCCAGCAGCTTGACAGGGAATAATTCACCCCTCCACTTT.